What follows are 31 T cell receptor beta chains derived from one specimen sequenced in a study of early T cells in non-severe SARS-CoV-2 infection. TCRdb used MiXCR to reprocess the 5' RACE reads, holding one entry per CDR3 protein. The repertoire includes tens of thousands of distinct CDR3 sequences, 5% to 6.5% of them detected once, and roughly 8% sits in the top ten. Sequencing was performed on whole blood. The receptor source for this set is an adult who was a healthcare worker with PCR-confirmed SARS-CoV-2 infection or an uninfected control (not recorded which).

This clonotype was counted between two and nine times. This sequence joins TRBV4-3 and TRBJ2-3; no clear D. Trimming removed 2 bases from V and 0 bases from J, with 9 bases in between. The germline CDR1 and CDR2 sequences are LGHNA and YSLEER. The CDR3 extends over 15 amino acids. The CDR3 region is CASSQLTTSTDTQYF. Written as DNA, the CDR3 is TGCGCCAGCAGCCAACTTACTACTAGCACAGATACGCAGTATTTT.

This clonotype has ten or more counts. This rearrangement joins TRBV20-1 to TRBJ1-3, with D possibly matching TRBD1 (6 bases). Germline values: CDR1 DFQATT, CDR2 SNEGSKA (reference sequence). The CDR3 runs 13 residues. V lost 4 bases, J lost 7 bases, and 14 bases lay in between. CDR3 coding DNA: TGCAGTGCTACGAAGACAGGAGGGAACACCATATATTTT. Encoded protein: CSATKTGGNTIYF.

This chain connects TRBV7-6 to TRBJ1-3; 7 nucleotides align to TRBD1. V gave up 5 bases and J gave up 0 bases; unmatched junction bases: 7. The CDR3 loop spans 16 amino acids. Per germline, CDR1 SGHVS and CDR2 FNYEAQ. CDR3 in DNA: TGTGCCAGCAGCAACTACCGGGACAGCTCTGGAAACACCATATATTTT. It encodes CASSNYRDSSGNTIYF.

This clonotype was picked up a small number of times. The gene calls are TRBV11-2 and TRBJ2-7, with D perhaps TRBD1 (5 bases). This CDR3 has 12 residues. V was clipped by 8 bases and J by 4 bases, with 12 bases between them. Germline CDR1 reads SGHAT; CDR2 reads FQNNGV. The CDR3: CASDQGSYEQYF. The CDR3 coding sequence is TGTGCCAGCGACCAGGGTTCGTACGAGCAGTACTTC.

There are a few counts of this clonotype. The CDR3 coding sequence is TGTGCCAGCATCGACTCATGGCGGGAAAGCTCCTACAATGAGCAGTTCTTC. Translating it yields CASIDSWRESSYNEQFF. This rearrangement joins TRBV12-3 or TRBV12-4 to TRBJ2-1, with D perhaps matching TRBD2 (6 bases). The V and J ends lost 7 bases and 0 bases respectively, with 19 bases between them. This CDR3 spans 17 amino acids.

The chain couples TRBV4-3 to TRBJ2-2, with D unresolved. Trimming took 8 bases from V and 2 from J, leaving 9 bases between them. This CDR3 contains 13 residues. The germline CDR1 and CDR2 sequences are LGHNA and YSLEER. As DNA, the CDR3 is TGCGCCAGCCAGACGGCTAACACCGGGGAGCTGTTTTTT. Its protein is CASQTANTGELFF.

This clonotype was observed many times. V usage is TRBV14 and J usage is TRBJ1-6; 9 bases map to TRBD1. There are 16 residues in the CDR3. Germline V gene sequence: CDR1 SGHDN, CDR2 FVKESK. V lost 4 bases, J lost 7 bases, and 8 bases stayed unmatched. The CDR3 DNA is TGTGCCAGCAGCCCAACACGGACAGGGGTGAATTCACCCCTCCACTTT. It yields the protein CASSPTRTGVNSPLHF.

Many counts were recorded for this clonotype. The chain carries TRBV20-1 and TRBJ1-5; D may be TRBD1 (6 bases). The CDR3 sequence is 13 residues long. V shed 2 bases and J shed 6 bases, with 11 bases lying between them. Germline V gene sequence: CDR1 DFQATT, CDR2 SNEGSKA (reference sequence). The CDR3 DNA reads TGCAGTGCTAGATCCACAGGGAGTCAGCCCCAGCATTTT. It codes for CSARSTGSQPQHF.

The chain has TRBV7-2 and TRBJ2-3, with D possibly TRBD1 on 5 matching bases. Trimming took 2 bases from V and 2 from J, leaving 14 bases between them. Looked up from germline, CDR1 is SGHTA and CDR2 is FQGNSA. The CDR3 spans 16 residues. The CDR3 is CASSLYTGGYTDTQYF. The CDR3 DNA is TGTGCCAGCAGCTTATATACAGGCGGATACACAGATACGCAGTATTTT.

This clonotype has a count of ten or more. V usage is TRBV12-3 or TRBV12-4 and J usage is TRBJ2-5, with D unresolved. The ends were cut back, 1 base at V and 9 bases at J, with 6 bases in the middle. The CDR3 sequence is 11 residues long. The CDR3 region has the DNA TGTGCCAGCAGTTTAGGTTCGGCCCAGTACTTC. Translation: CASSLGSAQYF.

This clonotype was observed at least ten times. V gene TRBV11-2 combines with J gene TRBJ2-1; a possible D gene is TRBD2 (5 bases). CDR3 size: 14 residues. The V end lost 4 bases, the J end lost 8 bases, and 15 bases lay between the germline ends. CDR1 and CDR2 (germline): SGHAT, FQNNGV. The CDR3 bases are TGTGCCAGCAGCTCCCAGATCCGGCGGGATGAGCAGTTCTTC. Its protein product is CASSSQIRRDEQFF. Using reference TRBV11-2 and TRBJ2-1 for the parts outside the CDR3, the full variable domain is EAGVAQSPRYKIIEKRQSVAFWCNPISGHATLYWYQQILGQGPKLLIQFQNNGVVDDSQLPKDRFSAERLKGVDSTLKIQPAKLEDSAVYLCASSSQIRRDEQFFGPGTRLTVL.

This clonotype was seen ten or more times. The chain carries TRBV12-3 or TRBV12-4 and TRBJ1-6; a weak D match, TRBD1 (5 bases). This CDR3 is built from 14 residues. Deletions cut 6 bases from V and 7 bases from J, with 13 bases between. The CDR3 reads CASSHDEGNSPLHF. The CDR3 DNA reads as TGTGCCAGCAGCCACGATGAGGGGAATTCACCCCTCCACTTT.

This clonotype showed up just a few times. V is TRBV12-3 or TRBV12-4 and J is TRBJ2-6; D gene unclear. V lost 5 bases, J lost 0 bases, and 11 bases lay in between. This CDR3 spans 16 amino acids. The CDR3: CASSPPVGSGANVLTF. In DNA, the CDR3 is TGTGCCAGCAGTCCCCCCGTGGGCTCTGGGGCCAACGTCCTGACTTTC.

The chain combines TRBV6-5 with TRBJ2-3; the D is unclear. V lost 5 bases and J lost 4, with 19 bases in between. Germline assignment: CDR1 MNHEY and CDR2 SVGAGI. There are 16 residues in the CDR3. In DNA form, the CDR3 reads TGTGCCAGCAGTCCTGGTTCTAGTAGTATCCCAGATACGCAGTATTTT. Its protein product is CASSPGSSSIPDTQYF.

The V call is TRBV20-1, the J call TRBJ1-6; TRBD1 matches 7 bases. The CDR3 extends over 14 amino acids. Trimming at V came to 5 bases and at J to 7 bases, leaving 8 bases not matched to a gene. Looked up from germline, CDR1 is DFQATT and CDR2 is SNEGSKA (reference sequence). The CDR3 DNA reads TGCAGTGCTGAAAGCAGGGGGATCAATTCACCCCTCCACTTT. It translates to CSAESRGINSPLHF.

The chain employs TRBV4-1 and TRBJ2-1; D possibly matches TRBD1 or TRBD2 (7 bases each). CDR3 length: 16 amino acids. Germline lookup yields CDR1 MGHRA and CDR2 YSYEKL. Deletions cut 2 bases from V and 4 bases from J, with 15 bases between. The CDR3: CASSQKGAGAYNEQFF. DNA of the CDR3: TGCGCCAGCAGCCAAAAGGGGGCGGGGGCTTACAATGAGCAGTTCTTC.

Ten or more counts support this clonotype. The chain uses TRBV7-9 and TRBJ2-7; possible D gene TRBD2, 6 bases. Trimming cost V 5 bases and J 7 bases, with 21 bases left between them. Germline values: CDR1 SEHNR, CDR2 FQNEAQ (reference sequence). There are 15 residues in the CDR3. CDR3 nucleotides: TGTGCCAGCAGCCCCCTTCAAGCGGGCCCGTTGGAGCAGTACTTC. Amino acids: CASSPLQAGPLEQYF.

This clonotype was picked up many times. The V and J genes are TRBV6-5 and TRBJ1-1; D call uncertain. The CDR3 has 13 residues. The germline V gene encodes CDR1 MNHEY and CDR2 SVGAGI. V was pared by 1 base and J by 4 bases, with 7 bases between. Here the CDR3 reads CASSYYGSTEAFF. The CDR3 region has the DNA TGTGCCAGCAGTTACTATGGATCCACTGAAGCTTTCTTT.

This clonotype occurred many times. The chain carries TRBV5-4 and TRBJ1-1; 10 bases agree with TRBD1. V trimming: 4 bases; J trimming: 4 bases; junction bases outside the gene matches: 4. The CDR3 loop spans 14 amino acids. Germline V gene sequence: CDR1 SGHNT, CDR2 YYREEE (reference sequence). This CDR3 reads CASSETGGGTEAFF. CDR3 DNA: TGTGCCAGCAGCGAGACAGGGGGCGGCACTGAAGCTTTCTTT.

V usage is TRBV6-5 and J usage is TRBJ2-3; TRBD1 or TRBD2 may be the D gene (5 bases each). Germline assignment: CDR1 MNHEY and CDR2 SVGAGI. The CDR3 sequence is 14 residues long. Between the trimmed V and J ends, which lost 5 bases and 3 bases, there was a span of 12 bases. DNA of the CDR3: TGTGCCAGCAGTCCCGAGAGGGGAACAGATACGCAGTATTTT. Encoded protein: CASSPERGTDTQYF.

J is TRBJ2-5 and V is TRBV27, with 7 bases matching TRBD1. The length of the CDR3 is 13 residues. Germline assignment: CDR1 MNHEY and CDR2 SMNVEV (reference sequence). Trimming took 6 bases from V and 2 from J; bases not matched to a gene: 3. The CDR3 reads CASSRGWQETQYF. The CDR3 DNA is TGTGCCAGCAGCAGGGGGTGGCAAGAGACCCAGTACTTC.

This chain uses TRBV29-1 with TRBJ2-1; 8 nucleotides line up with TRBD2. V lost 1 base, J lost 14 bases, and 13 bases stayed unmatched. Looked up from germline, CDR1 is SQVTM and CDR2 is ANQGSEA. This CDR3 region has 14 residues. This CDR3 reads CSVEVREGYIYEFF. The DNA of the CDR3 is TGCAGCGTTGAAGTTCGGGAGGGCTACATTTACGAGTTCTTC.

This clonotype was recorded a few times. The genes are TRBV20-1 and TRBJ2-1, with unresolved D. Germline-derived CDR1 and CDR2 are DFQATT and SNEGSKA (reference sequence). The CDR3 is 13 residues long. Deletions cut 3 bases from V and 0 bases from J, with 6 bases between. The CDR3 DNA reads as TGCAGTGCTAGTGTAGGCTCCTACAATGAGCAGTTCTTC. This encodes CSASVGSYNEQFF.

For this clonotype: It may be a read error: a sequence one base away is much more abundant. The chain has TRBV7-6 and TRBJ2-5; D is unresolved. Looked up from germline, CDR1 is SGHVS and CDR2 is FNYEAQ. The CDR3 is made up of 11 amino acids. The ends were cut back, 5 bases at V and 2 bases at J, with 3 bases in the middle. The CDR3 region is CASSAQETQYF. The CDR3 nucleotides are TGTGCCAGCAGCGCACAAGAGACCCAGTACTTC.

This chain links TRBV7-9 with TRBJ1-3; tentative D call: TRBD1 (5 bases). Trimming removed 5 bases at V and 0 bases at J, with 14 bases between. Germline V lookup: CDR1 SEHNR, CDR2 FQNEAQ (reference sequence). The CDR3 has 16 amino acids. This chain's CDR3 is CASSPRDSSSGNTIYF. DNA of the CDR3: TGTGCCAGCAGCCCTAGGGACTCAAGCTCTGGAAACACCATATATTTT.

This clonotype was counted between two and nine times. A junction end diverges from the germline sequence, so it may reflect a read error. V and J are TRBV3-1 and TRBJ1-4, with D unclear. There are 15 residues in the CDR3. CDR1 LGHDT and CDR2 YNNKEL come from the germline V gene (reference sequence). Written as DNA, the CDR3 is TGTGCCAGCAGCCAAGATCCGCCAACTAATAAAAAACTGTTTTTT. Translating gives CASSQDPPTNKKLFF.

This clonotype was picked up many times. The chain is built from TRBV6-1 and TRBJ2-1; 7 nucleotides agree with TRBD2. Germline CDR1 MNHNS, CDR2 SASEGT. V dropped 1 base and J dropped 2; count of bases not matched to a gene: 2. This CDR3 spans 15 amino acids. CDR3 loop: CASSEETSPYNEQFF. The CDR3 DNA sequence: TGTGCCAGCAGTGAAGAGACTAGCCCCTACAATGAGCAGTTCTTC.

V usage is TRBV7-9 and J usage is TRBJ2-1; no definite D call. Germline CDR1 and CDR2: SEHNR and FQNEAQ (reference sequence). The CDR3 spans 16 residues. Trimming took off 2 bases at V and 0 bases at J, with 11 bases between the two ends. CDR3 nucleotides: TGTGCCAGCAGCTTATCTCGCGGCAGCTCCTACAATGAGCAGTTCTTC. Residues: CASSLSRGSSYNEQFF. The full variable domain, its missing parts supplied by reference TRBV7-9 and TRBJ2-1, is DTGVSQNPRHKITKRGQNVTFRCDPISEHNRLYWYRQTLGQGPEFLTYFQNEAQLEKSRLLSDRFSAERPKGSFSTLEIQRTEQGDSAMYLCASSLSRGSSYNEQFFGPGTRLTVL.

This clonotype was observed a few times. V usage is TRBV2 and J usage is TRBJ1-2, with 7 bases matching TRBD1. Trimming at V came to 3 bases and at J to 7 bases, leaving 11 bases not matched to a gene. The CDR3 extends over 15 amino acids. Germline CDR1 reads SNHLY; CDR2 reads FYNNEI. The CDR3 DNA reads as TGTGCCAGCAGTGACACCGGGACAGCCCCGGGTGGCTACACCTTC. Amino acids: CASSDTGTAPGGYTF. Drawing the rest from reference TRBV2 and TRBJ1-2, the complete variable domain is EPEVTQTPSHQVTQMGQEVILRCVPISNHLYFYWYRQILGQKVEFLVSFYNNEISEKSEIFDDQFSVERPDGSNFTLKIRSTKLEDSAMYFCASSDTGTAPGGYTFGSGTRLTVV.

There are many counts of this clonotype. The chain employs TRBV7-9 and TRBJ2-7; perhaps D is TRBD1 or TRBD2 (5 bases each). CDR1 SEHNR and CDR2 FQNEAQ come from the germline V gene (reference sequence). Trimming removed 3 bases from V and 2 bases from J, with 14 bases in between. There are 15 residues in the CDR3. CDR3 sequence reads: CASSFTGTAAYEQYF. CDR3 in DNA: TGTGCCAGCAGCTTCACCGGGACGGCCGCCTACGAGCAGTACTTC.

This clonotype was seen a few times. The CDR3 sequence: CAWSVGTGRGQPQHF. CDR3 nucleotide sequence: TGTGCCTGGAGTGTAGGCACAGGAAGGGGCCAGCCCCAGCATTTT. The chain combines TRBV30 with TRBJ1-5, with D perhaps matching TRBD1 (5 bases). Trimming left V 0 bases short and J 7 bases short, with 16 bases between. The CDR3 totals 15 residues. CDR1 is GTSNPN and CDR2 is SVGIG in the germline V gene (reference sequence). The full variable domain, in which reference TRBV30 and TRBJ1-5 provide the parts outside the CDR3, is SQTIHQWPATLVQPVGSPLSLECTVEGTSNPNLYWYRQAAGRGLQLLFYSVGIGQISSEVPQNLSASRPQDRQFILSSKKLLLSDSGFYLCAWSVGTGRGQPQHFGDGTRLSIL.